This is a list of T cell receptor beta chains from one sample in a study of T-cell memory formation after mild COVID-19. TCRdb ran MiXCR on the 5' RACE reads and lists one entry per CDR3 protein. The sample lists under 150,000 distinct CDR3 sequences, 20% to 25% occurring once. The sequencing sample was made of PBMCs or a T cell subset sorted from them (not recorded which). These receptors all come from a man younger than 35 who had mild COVID-19 (a few samples of this study predate the infection). Cell type and time point are not known. CDR3s include the opening cysteine and the closing phenylalanine or tryptophan. The order of the fields is CDR3 DNA, CDR3 protein, clone size, V gene, J gene, D gene. D genes are given only for firm matches. Size is omitted from some rows. Given values are once, few, many or a class for expanded clones.

CDR3nt: TGTGCCAGCAGCTTGGGACAGACCGGGGAGCTGTTTTTT; CDR3aa: CASSLGQTGELFF; abundance: few; v_gene: TRBV7-9; j_gene: TRBJ2-2; d_gene: TRBD1
CDR3nt: TGCGCCAGCAGTCTGGAACCGGGGACGGAAGCTAACTATGGCTACACCTTC; CDR3aa: CASSLEPGTEANYGYTF; abundance: NA; v_gene: TRBV4-1; j_gene: TRBJ1-2; d_gene: NA
CDR3nt: TGTGCCAGCTCCCCCGGGACAGGCGGGTACCAAGAGACCCAGTACTTC; CDR3aa: CASSPGTGGYQETQYF; abundance: NA; v_gene: TRBV18; j_gene: TRBJ2-5; d_gene: TRBD1
CDR3nt: TGCAGTGGGGACAGCAAATACACAGATACGCAGTATTTT; CDR3aa: CSGDSKYTDTQYF; abundance: NA; v_gene: TRBV20-1; j_gene: TRBJ2-3; d_gene: TRBD1
CDR3nt: TGTGCCAGCTCACCACGGGGCGGGCCGAACACTGAAGCTTTCTTT; CDR3aa: CASSPRGGPNTEAFF; abundance: once; v_gene: TRBV18; j_gene: TRBJ1-1; d_gene: NA
CDR3nt: TGTGCCAGCAGCGCCAACAGGGTCGACTATGGCTACACCTTC; CDR3aa: CASSANRVDYGYTF; abundance: few; v_gene: TRBV9; j_gene: TRBJ1-2; d_gene: NA
CDR3nt: TGTGCCAGCAGCCCCGCCGTCGTGGGAATCACAGATACGCAGTATTTT; CDR3aa: CASSPAVVGITDTQYF; abundance: few; v_gene: TRBV7-6; j_gene: TRBJ2-3; d_gene: NA
CDR3nt: TGTGCCAGCAGTTTAATCGAGGTTGGGAACACCGGGGAGCTGTTTTTT; CDR3aa: CASSLIEVGNTGELFF; abundance: NA; v_gene: TRBV28; j_gene: TRBJ2-2; d_gene: NA
CDR3nt: TGTGCCAGCAGCGTAGGGGGGAAGGGGAAAGAGACCCAGTACTTC; CDR3aa: CASSVGGKGKETQYF; abundance: NA; v_gene: TRBV9; j_gene: TRBJ2-5; d_gene: NA
CDR3nt: TGTGCCAGCAGCTTAGACGGATTTAACTATGGCTACACCTTC; CDR3aa: CASSLDGFNYGYTF; abundance: few; v_gene: TRBV7-2; j_gene: TRBJ1-2; d_gene: NA
CDR3nt: TGTGCCAGCAGCCGAGAGGGGCAGGGGCTTGCTAACTATGGCTACACCTTC; CDR3aa: CASSREGQGLANYGYTF; abundance: NA; v_gene: TRBV4-2; j_gene: TRBJ1-2; d_gene: NA
CDR3nt: TGTGCCACCAAAGGCAGGGCAGGCAATCAGCCCCAGCATTTT; CDR3aa: CATKGRAGNQPQHF; abundance: few; v_gene: TRBV15; j_gene: TRBJ1-5; d_gene: NA
CDR3nt: TGTGACAGCAGCTCCGCGCACGAGGGGGTCATGAACACTGAAGCTTTCTTT; CDR3aa: CDSSSAHEGVMNTEAFF; abundance: NA; v_gene: TRBV11-2; j_gene: TRBJ1-1; d_gene: NA
CDR3nt: TGTGCCAGCAGCCCCTGGTCCGGGGTGGACAATGAGCAGTTCTTC; CDR3aa: CASSPWSGVDNEQFF; abundance: few; v_gene: TRBV9; j_gene: TRBJ2-1; d_gene: NA
CDR3nt: TGCGCCAGCAGCCAAGATGGCCTAGCGGGGAATGTAGAGACCCAGTACTTC; CDR3aa: CASSQDGLAGNVETQYF; abundance: many; v_gene: TRBV4-3; j_gene: TRBJ2-5; d_gene: TRBD2
CDR3nt: TGTGCCAGCAGTTTAGGGGTCGGCGATACGCAGTATTTT; CDR3aa: CASSLGVGDTQYF; abundance: few; v_gene: TRBV27; j_gene: TRBJ2-3; d_gene: NA
CDR3nt: TGCGCCAGCAGCTTGGACCACAAGCCCTCCTACGAGCAGTACTTC; CDR3aa: CASSLDHKPSYEQYF; abundance: NA; v_gene: TRBV5-1; j_gene: TRBJ2-7; d_gene: NA
CDR3nt: TGCGCCAGCAGCTTCCAGTCTTACAATGAGCAGTTCTTC; CDR3aa: CASSFQSYNEQFF; abundance: NA; v_gene: TRBV5-1; j_gene: TRBJ2-1; d_gene: NA
CDR3nt: TGTGCCAGCAGATCAAGGGAGGAAGAGACCCAGTACTTC; CDR3aa: CASRSREEETQYF; abundance: few; v_gene: TRBV25-1; j_gene: TRBJ2-5; d_gene: NA
CDR3nt: TGTGCCAGCAGTGAAGCTCCGGCAGTGAACTATGGCTACACCTTC; CDR3aa: CASSEAPAVNYGYTF; abundance: NA; v_gene: TRBV6-1; j_gene: TRBJ1-2; d_gene: NA
CDR3nt: TGTGCCAGCAGCCAAGAAAAGAACACTGAAGCTTTCTTT; CDR3aa: CASSQEKNTEAFF; abundance: many; v_gene: TRBV4-2; j_gene: TRBJ1-1; d_gene: NA
CDR3nt: TGCACCAGCAGCCGAGCACGGGACGATAGTGATACGCAGTATTTT; CDR3aa: CTSSRARDDSDTQYF; abundance: NA; v_gene: TRBV1; j_gene: TRBJ2-3; d_gene: NA
CDR3nt: TGTGCCAGCAGTTACGTGGGGGCCTATGGCTACACCTTC; CDR3aa: CASSYVGAYGYTF; abundance: NA; v_gene: TRBV6-6; j_gene: TRBJ1-2; d_gene: NA
CDR3nt: TGTGCCAGCAGTCTCGGACAGATCGACACCGGGGAGCTGTTTTTT; CDR3aa: CASSLGQIDTGELFF; abundance: few; v_gene: TRBV11-2; j_gene: TRBJ2-2; d_gene: NA
CDR3nt: TGCGCCAGCAGCTCAGATTCCCTAGCTGGGGCCAACGTCCTGACTTTC; CDR3aa: CASSSDSLAGANVLTF; abundance: few; v_gene: TRBV4-1; j_gene: TRBJ2-6; d_gene: NA
CDR3nt: TGTGCCAGCAGGACTAGCGGGGGGGCTGATCGGCAAGAGACCCAGTACTTC; CDR3aa: CASRTSGGADRQETQYF; abundance: NA; v_gene: TRBV7-2; j_gene: TRBJ2-5; d_gene: TRBD2
CDR3nt: TGCAGTGCTAGAGATCGTTCCTCCGGGCTCTACGGCTACACCTTC; CDR3aa: CSARDRSSGLYGYTF; abundance: few; v_gene: TRBV20-1; j_gene: TRBJ1-2; d_gene: NA
CDR3nt: TGTGCCACCAGTGATTACACGGAGACCCAGTACTTC; CDR3aa: CATSDYTETQYF; abundance: few; v_gene: TRBV24-1; j_gene: TRBJ2-5; d_gene: NA
CDR3nt: TGTGCCAGCAGCCAAGCCGATCCAGGGCTCTACGAGCAGTACTTC; CDR3aa: CASSQADPGLYEQYF; abundance: NA; v_gene: TRBV4-2; j_gene: TRBJ2-7; d_gene: NA
CDR3nt: TGTGCCAGCAGCCAAGGACCCCGAGTTAGAACCGGGGAGCTGTTTTTT; CDR3aa: CASSQGPRVRTGELFF; abundance: few; v_gene: TRBV3-1; j_gene: TRBJ2-2; d_gene: NA
CDR3nt: TGTGCCAGCAGCCAGGGGCCGGCGGGGAATACGCAGTATTTT; CDR3aa: CASSQGPAGNTQYF; abundance: few; v_gene: TRBV14; j_gene: TRBJ2-3; d_gene: NA
CDR3nt: TGTGCCAGCAGTTACTCGAGGATCCAAGAGACCCAGTACTTC; CDR3aa: CASSYSRIQETQYF; abundance: few; v_gene: TRBV6-2/TRBV6-3; j_gene: TRBJ2-5; d_gene: NA
CDR3nt: TGTGCCAGCAAGACTAGCGGGGGGCTGGTTGAGCAGTTCTTC; CDR3aa: CASKTSGGLVEQFF; abundance: many; v_gene: TRBV27; j_gene: TRBJ2-1; d_gene: TRBD2
CDR3nt: TGTGCCAGCAGTTTAGGGCCTCGGGGCAGCTCCTACAATGAGCAGTTCTTC; CDR3aa: CASSLGPRGSSYNEQFF; abundance: NA; v_gene: TRBV12-3/TRBV12-4; j_gene: TRBJ2-1; d_gene: NA
CDR3nt: TGTGCCAGCAGCCAAGAGGCGTCCTCCTACAATGAGCAGTTCTTC; CDR3aa: CASSQEASSYNEQFF; abundance: NA; v_gene: TRBV4-2; j_gene: TRBJ2-1; d_gene: NA
CDR3nt: TGTGCCAGCTCACCACCAGGTTTTAGCACAGATACGCAGTATTTT; CDR3aa: CASSPPGFSTDTQYF; abundance: NA; v_gene: TRBV18; j_gene: TRBJ2-3; d_gene: NA
CDR3nt: TGTGCCAGTAGCCGCAGGGAAAGGAACACTGAAGCTTTCTTT; CDR3aa: CASSRRERNTEAFF; abundance: few; v_gene: TRBV19; j_gene: TRBJ1-1; d_gene: NA
CDR3nt: TGTGCCATCAGTGAGTCAGAACAGGAGATTTACAATGAGCAGTTCTTC; CDR3aa: CAISESEQEIYNEQFF; abundance: NA; v_gene: TRBV10-3; j_gene: TRBJ2-1; d_gene: NA
CDR3nt: TGCGCCAGCAGCCTCAGGACAGGGCCCAATCAGCCCCAGCATTTT; CDR3aa: CASSLRTGPNQPQHF; abundance: NA; v_gene: TRBV5-1; j_gene: TRBJ1-5; d_gene: TRBD1
CDR3nt: TGTGCCAGCTCGACGGTTGCCGGGGAGCTGTTTTTT; CDR3aa: CASSTVAGELFF; abundance: few; v_gene: TRBV12-3/TRBV12-4; j_gene: TRBJ2-2; d_gene: NA
CDR3nt: TGTGCCAGCAGCCCGTATATGGGTCATCAGCCCCAGCATTTT; CDR3aa: CASSPYMGHQPQHF; abundance: NA; v_gene: TRBV7-8; j_gene: TRBJ1-5; d_gene: NA
CDR3nt: TGTGCCAGCAGCCTCGGGACAGCTGAAGCTTTCTTT; CDR3aa: CASSLGTAEAFF; abundance: NA; v_gene: TRBV11-2; j_gene: TRBJ1-1; d_gene: TRBD1
CDR3nt: TGTGCCAGCAGTTTTGGGACACAGAACTATGGCTACACCTTC; CDR3aa: CASSFGTQNYGYTF; abundance: NA; v_gene: TRBV12-3/TRBV12-4; j_gene: TRBJ1-2; d_gene: NA
CDR3nt: TGTGCCAGCCTGCGGGGCTGGGGCAATGAGCAGTTCTTC; CDR3aa: CASLRGWGNEQFF; abundance: few; v_gene: TRBV25-1; j_gene: TRBJ2-1; d_gene: NA
CDR3nt: TGTGCCAGCAGCCAATGGCCGGAAGGTACGGGAGATGAAAAACTGTTTTTT; CDR3aa: CASSQWPEGTGDEKLFF; abundance: NA; v_gene: TRBV3-1; j_gene: TRBJ1-4; d_gene: NA
CDR3nt: TGCGCCAGCAGCCAAGGACGCAACACCGGGGAGCTGTTTTTT; CDR3aa: CASSQGRNTGELFF; abundance: NA; v_gene: TRBV4-3; j_gene: TRBJ2-2; d_gene: NA
CDR3nt: TGTGCCAGCAGCGGGGGACAGGGGCTCACTGAAGCTTTCTTT; CDR3aa: CASSGGQGLTEAFF; abundance: NA; v_gene: TRBV9; j_gene: TRBJ1-1; d_gene: TRBD1
CDR3nt: TGCAGCGCCGAGGAACAGGGTGCTACTGAAGCTTTCTTT; CDR3aa: CSAEEQGATEAFF; abundance: few; v_gene: TRBV29-1; j_gene: TRBJ1-1; d_gene: NA
CDR3nt: TGTGCCAGCAGTCGAAGAGGGGGGCGCAGCGTCACTGAAGCTTTCTTT; CDR3aa: CASSRRGGRSVTEAFF; abundance: few; v_gene: TRBV6-5; j_gene: TRBJ1-1; d_gene: NA
CDR3nt: TGTGCCAGTCGGTGGGGGGATCAGCCCCAGCATTTT; CDR3aa: CASRWGDQPQHF; abundance: NA; v_gene: TRBV19; j_gene: TRBJ1-5; d_gene: NA
CDR3nt: TGTGCCAGCAGCCAAGGAAGGTCAGGGGGGCGGTACTCTGGGGCCAACGTCCTGACTTTC; CDR3aa: CASSQGRSGGRYSGANVLTF; abundance: few; v_gene: TRBV3-1; j_gene: TRBJ2-6; d_gene: NA
CDR3nt: TGTGCCAGCAGCGACCCAGGGGTACAAGAGACCCAGTACTTC; CDR3aa: CASSDPGVQETQYF; abundance: few; v_gene: TRBV9; j_gene: TRBJ2-5; d_gene: NA
CDR3nt: TGTGCCAGCAGCCCTCGGACAGGAGAAGAGACCCAGTACTTC; CDR3aa: CASSPRTGEETQYF; abundance: many; v_gene: TRBV11-3; j_gene: TRBJ2-5; d_gene: TRBD1
CDR3nt: TGCAGTGCCACCGGGACAAATACCTACGAGCAGTACTTC; CDR3aa: CSATGTNTYEQYF; abundance: NA; v_gene: TRBV20-1; j_gene: TRBJ2-7; d_gene: NA